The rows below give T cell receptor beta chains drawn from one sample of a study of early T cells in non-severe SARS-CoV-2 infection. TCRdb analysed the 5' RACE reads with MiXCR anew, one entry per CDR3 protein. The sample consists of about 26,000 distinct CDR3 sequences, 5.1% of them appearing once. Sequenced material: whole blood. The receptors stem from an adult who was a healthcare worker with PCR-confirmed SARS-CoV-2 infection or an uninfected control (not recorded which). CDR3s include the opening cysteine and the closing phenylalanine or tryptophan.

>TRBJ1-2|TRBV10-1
CASSESPDYGYTF
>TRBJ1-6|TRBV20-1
CSARVNRNSPLHF
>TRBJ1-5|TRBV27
CASSFPGSNQPQHF
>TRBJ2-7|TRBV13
CASSLEGQKQYF
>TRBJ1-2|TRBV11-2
CASSLEGYGYTF
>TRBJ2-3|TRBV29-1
CSVVQGARDTQYF
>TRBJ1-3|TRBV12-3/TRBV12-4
CASSLGTVAGNTIYF
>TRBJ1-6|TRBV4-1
CASSPIQGADSPLHF
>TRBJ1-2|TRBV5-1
CASGPGQGDGYTF
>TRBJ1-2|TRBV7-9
CASSFMGKDGYTF
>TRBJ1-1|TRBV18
CASSPSDSREAFF
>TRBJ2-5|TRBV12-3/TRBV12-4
CASSGLAGGYETQYF
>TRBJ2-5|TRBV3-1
CASSQDPRQGRETQYF
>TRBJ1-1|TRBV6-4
CASSESRDRVTEAFF
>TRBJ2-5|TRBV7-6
CASSLGQGRMETQYF
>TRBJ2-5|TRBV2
CASTPEPGLSTRETQYF
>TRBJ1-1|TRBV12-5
CASGLVLEGKAFF
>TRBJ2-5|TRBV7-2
CASSYRQETQYF
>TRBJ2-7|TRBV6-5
CASSYSRGVSYEQYF
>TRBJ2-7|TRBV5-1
CASSLVSPGAAYEQYF
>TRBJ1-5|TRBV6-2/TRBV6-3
CASRSTQRTQHF
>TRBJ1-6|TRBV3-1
CASSQDLTAPLHF
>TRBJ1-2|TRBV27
CASSFQGNYGYTF